The rows below give T cell receptor beta chains drawn from one sample of a study of graft-versus-host responses after intestinal transplantation. The data were produced by immunoSEQ multiplex PCR, yet TCRdb's version contains in-frame clones alone and is incomplete. The table shows roughly 97,000 clones, with approximately 92% occurring only once. The material sequenced was PBMCs, taken roughly 68 weeks after intestinal transplant. The receptors were sampled from a human patient who received an intestinal transplant, so some T cells may come from the graft donor. Both conserved end residues are part of each CDR3. D genes are given only for firm matches. Rows give clone size only sometimes, using once, few, many, or a class for an expanded clone.

clone_size: -; j_call: TRBJ2-7; v_call: TRBV11-3; d_call: TRBD1; cdr3_length: 12; cdr3_nt: TGTGCCAGCAGCCAGGGGGCGGACGAGCAGTACTTC; cdr3_aa: CASSQGADEQYF
clone_size: -; j_call: TRBJ2-1; v_call: TRBV18; d_call: -; cdr3_length: 14; cdr3_nt: TGTGCCAGCGCCCCAGATTACTCCTACAATGAGCAGTTCTTC; cdr3_aa: CASAPDYSYNEQFF
clone_size: -; j_call: TRBJ1-5; v_call: TRBV21-1; d_call: -; cdr3_length: 17; cdr3_nt: TGTGCCAGCAGCAAAGGTCGCGGGGGGGCATCAATTCAGCCCCAGCATTTT; cdr3_aa: CASSKGRGGASIQPQHF
clone_size: -; j_call: TRBJ2-3; v_call: TRBV11-3; d_call: -; cdr3_length: 13; cdr3_nt: TGTGCCAGCAGCTTGGGAGGGGGGGACCAAGAGTATTTT; cdr3_aa: CASSLGGGDQEYF
clone_size: -; j_call: TRBJ2-7; v_call: TRBV5-1; d_call: -; cdr3_length: 15; cdr3_nt: TGCGCCAGCAGCTTGGCGCGTCTGGAACCTTACGAGCAGTACTTC; cdr3_aa: CASSLARLEPYEQYF
clone_size: -; j_call: TRBJ2-1; v_call: TRBV29-1; d_call: -; cdr3_length: 15; cdr3_nt: TGCAGCGTTGAAGATATGACCCATCAGGGGGGGGTCCAGTTCTTC; cdr3_aa: CSVEDMTHQGGVQFF
clone_size: -; j_call: TRBJ2-7; v_call: TRBV15; d_call: TRBD2; cdr3_length: 17; cdr3_nt: TGTGCCACCAGCCCGACGTCAGGGTTGGCGGGGGCCTACGAGCAGTACTTC; cdr3_aa: CATSPTSGLAGAYEQYF
clone_size: -; j_call: TRBJ2-1; v_call: TRBV29-1; d_call: -; cdr3_length: 13; cdr3_nt: TGCAGCGTGGACCGGGACGCTGGGGGTGAGCAGTTCTTC; cdr3_aa: CSVDRDAGGEQFF
clone_size: once; j_call: TRBJ1-4; v_call: TRBV27; d_call: -; cdr3_length: 15; cdr3_nt: TGTGCCAGCAGTCCCCGCGAGGGCGATAATGAAAAACTGTTTTTT; cdr3_aa: CASSPREGDNEKLFF
clone_size: -; j_call: TRBJ1-2; v_call: TRBV6-6; d_call: -; cdr3_length: 16; cdr3_nt: TGTGCCAGCAGTTACGAGACTGCTCCCCCTAACTATGGCTACACCTTC; cdr3_aa: CASSYETAPPNYGYTF